This T cell receptor (beta chain) was recorded in a study of cytomegalovirus exposure and HLA in healthy donors. In the study overall: Counted in an early data release were 75 million to 85 million unique TCRs from HLA-typed donors.

The germline V and J ends were trimmed by 8 bases and 5 bases, with 12 bases remaining between them. The length of the CDR3 is 12 residues. Germline lookup yields CDR1 MNHNS and CDR2 SASEGT. General observations from the study: A later analysis appeared to link common viral pathogens to several of the most significant clusters. The classifier reportedly diagnosed cytomegalovirus status with high sensitivity and specificity. Indistinguishable V segments such as TRBV6-2 and TRBV6-3 were excluded.

Both 60 Vbeta primers and 13 Jbeta primers went into the PCR. Generated by immunoSEQ multiplex PCR, the TCRdb table keeps only in-frame clones and is missing some. The sample records 130,000 to 150,000 clones, roughly 85% being singletons. On this clone itself: What it binds is not known.

The gene calls are TRBV6-1 and TRBJ1-2; D may be TRBD1 (5 bases). Input material: PBMCs. The TCR sequence derives from a male donor in good health and CMV-seronegative. The chain's CDR3 is CASVRQLYGYTF. The CDR3 region has the DNA TGTGCCAGCGTACGACAGCTTTATGGCTACACCTTC.